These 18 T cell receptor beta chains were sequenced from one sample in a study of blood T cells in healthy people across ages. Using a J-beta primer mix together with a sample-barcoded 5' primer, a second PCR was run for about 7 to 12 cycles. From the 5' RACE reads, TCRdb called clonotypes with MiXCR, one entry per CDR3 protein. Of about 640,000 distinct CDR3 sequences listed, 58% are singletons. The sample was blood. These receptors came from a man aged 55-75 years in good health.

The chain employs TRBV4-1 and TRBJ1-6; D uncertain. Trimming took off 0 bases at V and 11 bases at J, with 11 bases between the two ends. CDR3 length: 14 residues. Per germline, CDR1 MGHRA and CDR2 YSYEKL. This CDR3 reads CASSQEAAGAPLHF. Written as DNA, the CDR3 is TGCGCCAGCAGCCAAGAGGCAGCTGGGGCACCCCTCCACTTT.

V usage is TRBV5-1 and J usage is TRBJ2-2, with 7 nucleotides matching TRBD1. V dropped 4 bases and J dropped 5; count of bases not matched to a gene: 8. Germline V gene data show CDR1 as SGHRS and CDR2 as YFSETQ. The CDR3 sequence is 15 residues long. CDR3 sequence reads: CASSAGQAATGELFF. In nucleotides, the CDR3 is TGCGCCAGCAGCGCCGGACAGGCGGCGACCGGGGAGCTGTTTTTT.

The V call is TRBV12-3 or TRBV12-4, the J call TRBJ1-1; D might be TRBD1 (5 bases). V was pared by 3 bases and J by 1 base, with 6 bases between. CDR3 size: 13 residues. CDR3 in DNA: TGTGCCAGCAGTTTCGGGGCGAACACTGAAGCTTTCTTT. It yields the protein CASSFGANTEAFF.

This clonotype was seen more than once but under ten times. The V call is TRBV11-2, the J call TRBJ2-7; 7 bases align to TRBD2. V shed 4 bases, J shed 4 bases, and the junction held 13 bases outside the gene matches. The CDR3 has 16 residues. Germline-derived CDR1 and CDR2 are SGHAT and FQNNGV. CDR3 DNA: TGTGCCAGCAGCTCGGCGACGACTAGCCGAGTTTACGAGCAGTACTTC. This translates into CASSSATTSRVYEQYF.

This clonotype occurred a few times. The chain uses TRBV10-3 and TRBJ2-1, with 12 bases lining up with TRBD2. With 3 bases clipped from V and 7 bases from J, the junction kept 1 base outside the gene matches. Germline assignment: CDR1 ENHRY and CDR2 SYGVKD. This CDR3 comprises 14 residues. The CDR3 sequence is CAISDGLAGNEQFF. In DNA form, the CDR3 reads TGTGCCATCAGTGACGGACTAGCGGGGAATGAGCAGTTCTTC.

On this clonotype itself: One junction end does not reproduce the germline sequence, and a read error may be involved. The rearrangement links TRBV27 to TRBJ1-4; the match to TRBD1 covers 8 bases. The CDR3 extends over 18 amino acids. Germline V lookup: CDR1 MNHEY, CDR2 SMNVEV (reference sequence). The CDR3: CASSLSTRQGRGSEKLFF. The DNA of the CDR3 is TGCGCCAGCAGTTTATCGACGCGACAGGGGAGGGGTAGCGAAAAACTGTTTTTT.

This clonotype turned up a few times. CDR3 nucleotide sequence: TGTGCCAGCAGCCTATTGGGGGGTGAGCAGTTCTTC. It codes for CASSLLGGEQFF. The V and J genes are TRBV7-2 and TRBJ2-1; D might be TRBD2 (6 bases). Germline values: CDR1 SGHTA, CDR2 FQGNSA. Trimming took 5 bases from V and 9 from J, leaving 11 bases between them. This CDR3 spans 12 amino acids.

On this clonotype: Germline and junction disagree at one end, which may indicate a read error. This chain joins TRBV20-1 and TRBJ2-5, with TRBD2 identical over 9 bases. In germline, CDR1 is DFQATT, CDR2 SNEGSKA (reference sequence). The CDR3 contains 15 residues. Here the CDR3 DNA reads TGCAGTGCTGCACCCCGGAGAGCGGGGGGAGAGACCCGGTACTTC. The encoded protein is CSAAPRRAGGETRYF.

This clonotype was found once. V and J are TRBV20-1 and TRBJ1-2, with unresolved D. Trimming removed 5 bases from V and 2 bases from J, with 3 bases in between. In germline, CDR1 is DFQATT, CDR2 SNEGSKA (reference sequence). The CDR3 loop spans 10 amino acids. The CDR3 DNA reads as TGCAGTGCTGACAACTATGGCTACACCTTC. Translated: CSADNYGYTF.

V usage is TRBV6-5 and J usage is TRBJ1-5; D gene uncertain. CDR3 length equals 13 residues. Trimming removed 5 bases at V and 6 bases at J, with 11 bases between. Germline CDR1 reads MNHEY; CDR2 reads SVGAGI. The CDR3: CASSPSLSQPQHF. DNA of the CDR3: TGTGCCAGCAGTCCATCGCTATCTCAGCCCCAGCATTTT.

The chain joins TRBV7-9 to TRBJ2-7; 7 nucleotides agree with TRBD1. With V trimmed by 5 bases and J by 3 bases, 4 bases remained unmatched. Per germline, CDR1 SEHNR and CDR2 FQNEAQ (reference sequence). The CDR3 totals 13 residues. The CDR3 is CASSPGGFYEQYF. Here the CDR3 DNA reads TGTGCCAGCAGCCCAGGGGGTTTCTACGAGCAGTACTTC.

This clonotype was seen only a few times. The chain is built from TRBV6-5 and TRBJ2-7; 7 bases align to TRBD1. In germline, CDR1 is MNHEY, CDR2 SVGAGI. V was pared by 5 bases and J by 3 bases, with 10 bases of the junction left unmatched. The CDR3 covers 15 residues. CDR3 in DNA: TGTGCCAGCAGTCCCGGACAGGCCGGCCTCTACGAGCAGTACTTC. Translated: CASSPGQAGLYEQYF.

CDR3 nucleotide sequence: TGTGCCAGCTCACCCGGTACGGGGACAGGGGGGTACGAGCAGTACTTC. The encoded protein is CASSPGTGTGGYEQYF. This rearrangement joins TRBV18 to TRBJ2-5; the match to TRBD1 covers 11 bases. Matching the DNA end better, TRBJ2-7 makes the J call doubtful. The CDR3 has 16 amino acids. Germline V gene data show CDR1 as KGHSH and CDR2 as LQKENI.

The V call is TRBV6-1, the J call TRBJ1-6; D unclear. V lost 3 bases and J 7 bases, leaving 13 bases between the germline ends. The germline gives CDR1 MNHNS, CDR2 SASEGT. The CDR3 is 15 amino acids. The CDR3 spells CASSEVGLGNSPLHF. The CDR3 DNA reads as TGTGCCAGCAGTGAGGTGGGCTTAGGGAATTCACCCCTCCACTTT.

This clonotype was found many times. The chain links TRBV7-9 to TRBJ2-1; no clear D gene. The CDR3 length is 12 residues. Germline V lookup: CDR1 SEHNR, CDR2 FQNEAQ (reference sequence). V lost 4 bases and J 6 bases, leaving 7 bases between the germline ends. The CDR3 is CASSSLGNEQFF. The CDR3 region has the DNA TGTGCCAGCAGCTCCCTGGGCAATGAGCAGTTCTTC.

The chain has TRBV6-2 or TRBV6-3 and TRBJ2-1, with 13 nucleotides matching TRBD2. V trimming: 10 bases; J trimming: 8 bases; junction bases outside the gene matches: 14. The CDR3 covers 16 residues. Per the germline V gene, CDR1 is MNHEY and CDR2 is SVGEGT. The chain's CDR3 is CATDGGRTSGGDEQFF. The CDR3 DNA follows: TGTGCCACAGACGGGGGGCGCACTAGCGGGGGGGATGAGCAGTTCTTC.

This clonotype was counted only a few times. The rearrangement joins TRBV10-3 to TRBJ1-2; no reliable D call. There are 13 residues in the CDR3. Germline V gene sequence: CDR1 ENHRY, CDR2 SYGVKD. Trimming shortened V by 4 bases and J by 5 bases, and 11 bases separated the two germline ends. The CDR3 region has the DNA TGTGCCATCAGTGTGGACCCGGGATATGGCTACACCTTC. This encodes CAISVDPGYGYTF.

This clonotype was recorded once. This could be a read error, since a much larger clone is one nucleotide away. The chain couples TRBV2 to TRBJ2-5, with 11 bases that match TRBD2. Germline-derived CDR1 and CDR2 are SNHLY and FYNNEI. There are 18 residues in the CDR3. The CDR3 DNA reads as TGTGCCAGCAGTACAAGATCACTAGCGGGGGCATACCAAGAGTCCCAGTACTTC. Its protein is CASSTRSLAGAYQESQYF.